Described below is a single T cell receptor beta chain sequence and its context. Its antigen remains unknown. The data were obtained in a study of breast tumors, draining lymph nodes, adjacent tissues. Breast cancer patients provided tissue from their axillary draining lymph nodes. TCRdb fed the multiplex PCR reads into MiXCR, producing one record per CDR3 protein. The sample has 200,000 or so distinct CDR3 sequences, approximately 31% seen once; the top ten hold 4% to 4.5%. Findings and limits, study-wide: Most tumor T cells seemingly derive from lymph node, then expand in tumor.

The CDR3 loop spans 16 amino acids. The ends were cut back, 0 bases at V and 6 bases at J, with 14 bases in the middle. CDR1 is LNHNV and CDR2 is YYDKDF in the germline V gene (reference sequence). This receptor was obtained from a female donor with breast cancer. Some clones in this sample may be carry-over from other donors' samples. The chain carries TRBV15 and TRBJ2-2; D possibly corresponds to TRBD2 (7 bases). The sample was axillary lymph node tissue. CDR3 sequence (DNA): TGTGCCACCAGCAGAGACAGGGCGGGGGCGCCCGGGGAGCTGTTTTTT. It specifies CATSRDRAGAPGELFF.